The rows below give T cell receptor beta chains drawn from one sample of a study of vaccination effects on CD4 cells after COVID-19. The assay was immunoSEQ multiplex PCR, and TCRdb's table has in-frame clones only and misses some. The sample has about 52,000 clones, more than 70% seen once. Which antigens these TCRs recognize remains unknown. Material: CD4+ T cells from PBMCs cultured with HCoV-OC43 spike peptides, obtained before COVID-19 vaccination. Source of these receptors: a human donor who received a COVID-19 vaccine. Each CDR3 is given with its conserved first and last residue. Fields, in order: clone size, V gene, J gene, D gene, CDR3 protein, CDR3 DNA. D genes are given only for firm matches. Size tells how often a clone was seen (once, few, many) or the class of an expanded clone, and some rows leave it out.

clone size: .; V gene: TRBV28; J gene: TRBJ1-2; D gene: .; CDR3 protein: CASSSQGSGDYGYTF; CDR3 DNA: TGTGCCAGCAGTTCCCAGGGGAGCGGTGACTATGGCTACACCTTC
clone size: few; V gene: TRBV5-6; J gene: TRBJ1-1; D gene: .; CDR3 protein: CASSLGWDEAFF; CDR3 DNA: TGTGCCAGCAGCTTGGGGTGGGATGAAGCTTTCTTT
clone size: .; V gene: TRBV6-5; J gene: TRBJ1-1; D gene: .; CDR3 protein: CASSYSNRGYTEAFF; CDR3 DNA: TGTGCCAGCAGTTACTCGAATAGGGGATACACTGAAGCTTTCTTT
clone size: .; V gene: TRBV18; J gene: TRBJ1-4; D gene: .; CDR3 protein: CASSPPSGAGEKLFF; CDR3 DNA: TGTGCCAGCTCACCACCGTCGGGGGCTGGGGAAAAACTGTTTTTT
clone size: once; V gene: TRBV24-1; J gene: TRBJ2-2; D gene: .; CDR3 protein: CATSDVTHLGTGELFF; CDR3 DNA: TGTGCCACCAGTGACGTGACCCATCTGGGGACCGGGGAGCTGTTTTTT
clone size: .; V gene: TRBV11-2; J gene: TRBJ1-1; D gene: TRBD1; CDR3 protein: CASKTPTGGAIRDTEAFF; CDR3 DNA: TGTGCCAGCAAAACCCCCACAGGGGGGGCAATTAGGGACACTGAAGCTTTCTTT
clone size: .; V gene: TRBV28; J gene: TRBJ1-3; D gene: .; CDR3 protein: CASSTPGFRLSGNTIYF; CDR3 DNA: TGTGCCAGCAGTACTCCGGGGTTCCGACTTTCTGGAAACACCATATATTTT
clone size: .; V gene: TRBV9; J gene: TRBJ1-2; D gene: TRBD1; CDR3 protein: CASSVYRTGIYGYTF; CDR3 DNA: TGTGCCAGCAGCGTCTACCGGACAGGGATCTATGGCTACACCTTC
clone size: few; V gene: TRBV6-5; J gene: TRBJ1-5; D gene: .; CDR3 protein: CASSYRNSNQPQHF; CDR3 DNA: TGTGCCAGCAGTTACAGGAATAGCAATCAGCCCCAGCATTTT
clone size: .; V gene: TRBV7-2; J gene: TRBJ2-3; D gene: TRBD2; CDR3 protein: CASRQGLAGAPTTDTQYF; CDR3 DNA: TGTGCCAGCAGACAGGGACTAGCGGGGGCCCCCACCACAGATACGCAGTATTTT
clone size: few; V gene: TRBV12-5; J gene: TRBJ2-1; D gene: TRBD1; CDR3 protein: CASGLGQGSYNEQFF; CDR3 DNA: TGTGCTAGTGGTTTGGGACAGGGCTCCTACAATGAGCAGTTCTTC
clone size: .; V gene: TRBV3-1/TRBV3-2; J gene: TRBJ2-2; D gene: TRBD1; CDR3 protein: CASSRTGPGELFF; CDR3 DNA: TGTGCCAGCAGCCGGACAGGGCCCGGGGAGCTGTTTTTT
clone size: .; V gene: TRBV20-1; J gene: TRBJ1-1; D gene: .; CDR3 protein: CSGGDTEAFF; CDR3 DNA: TGCAGTGGGGGCGACACTGAAGCTTTCTTT
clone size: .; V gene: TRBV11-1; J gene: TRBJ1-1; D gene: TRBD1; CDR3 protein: CASSHPGQARGAFF; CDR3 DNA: TGTGCCAGCAGCCACCCGGGACAGGCAAGGGGTGCTTTCTTT
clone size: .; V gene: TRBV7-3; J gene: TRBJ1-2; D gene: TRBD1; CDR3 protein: CASSSTGGSYGYTF; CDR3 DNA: TGTGCCAGCAGCTCGACAGGGGGCAGCTATGGCTACACCTTC
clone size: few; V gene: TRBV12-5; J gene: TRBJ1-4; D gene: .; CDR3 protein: CASGLVQGGTANEKLFF; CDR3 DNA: TGTGCTAGTGGTTTGGTCCAGGGTGGGACGGCTAATGAAAAACTGTTTTTT
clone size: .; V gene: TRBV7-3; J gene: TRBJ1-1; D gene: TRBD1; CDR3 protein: CASSVQGYTEAFF; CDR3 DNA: TGTGCCAGCAGCGTACAGGGGTACACTGAAGCTTTCTTT
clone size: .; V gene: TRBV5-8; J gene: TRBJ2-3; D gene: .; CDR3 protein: CASPNHPSREPDTQYF; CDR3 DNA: TGTGCCAGCCCAAACCACCCAAGTCGAGAACCAGATACGCAGTATTTT
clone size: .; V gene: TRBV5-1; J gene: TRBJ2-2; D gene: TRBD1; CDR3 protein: CASSSQQGAPGELFF; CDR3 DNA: TGCGCCAGCAGCTCCCAACAGGGGGCGCCTGGGGAGCTGTTTTTT
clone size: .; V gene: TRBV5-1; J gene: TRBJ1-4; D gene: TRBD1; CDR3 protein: CASSLSGTGREKLFF; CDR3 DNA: TGCGCCAGCAGCTTGTCCGGGACAGGACGTGAAAAACTGTTTTTT
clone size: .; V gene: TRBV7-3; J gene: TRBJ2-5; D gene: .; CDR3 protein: CASSQLGEETQYF; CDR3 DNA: TGTGCCAGCAGCCAGCTAGGCGAAGAGACCCAGTACTTC
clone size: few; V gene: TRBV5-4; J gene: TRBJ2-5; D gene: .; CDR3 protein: CASSLAGYSKETQYF; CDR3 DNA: TGTGCCAGCAGCTTGGCCGGCTACAGCAAAGAGACCCAGTACTTC
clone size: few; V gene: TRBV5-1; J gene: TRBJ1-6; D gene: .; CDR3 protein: CASSSRTSGGSPLHF; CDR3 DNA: TGCGCCAGCAGCTCCCGGACCTCTGGTGGCTCACCCCTCCACTTT
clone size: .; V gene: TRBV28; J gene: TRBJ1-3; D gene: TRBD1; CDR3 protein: CASTKTRTGIGNTIYF; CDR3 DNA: TGTGCCAGCACTAAAACCAGGACAGGGATCGGAAACACCATATATTTT
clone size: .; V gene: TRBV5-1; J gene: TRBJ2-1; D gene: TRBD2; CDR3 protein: CASSLTSGGGNEQFF; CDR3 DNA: TGCGCCAGCAGCTTAACTAGCGGGGGGGGCAATGAGCAGTTCTTC
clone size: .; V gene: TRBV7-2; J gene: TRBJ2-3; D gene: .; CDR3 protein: CASSLVGGGQDTQYF; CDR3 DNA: TGTGCCAGCAGCTTAGTTGGGGGGGGGCAAGATACGCAGTATTTT
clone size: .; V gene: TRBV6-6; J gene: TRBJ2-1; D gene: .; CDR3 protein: CASSTRSGIYNEQFF; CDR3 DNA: TGTGCCAGCAGTACCCGTAGCGGCATCTACAATGAGCAGTTCTTC
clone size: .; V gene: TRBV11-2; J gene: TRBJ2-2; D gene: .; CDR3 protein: CASSEGRDGELFF; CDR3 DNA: TGTGCCAGCAGCGAGGGCCGAGACGGGGAGCTGTTTTTT
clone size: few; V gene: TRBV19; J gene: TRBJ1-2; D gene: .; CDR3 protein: CASSKGRQYGYTF; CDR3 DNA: TGTGCCAGTAGTAAGGGACGGCAATATGGCTACACCTTC
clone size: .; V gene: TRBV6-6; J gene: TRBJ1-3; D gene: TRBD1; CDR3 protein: CASSPTGAGNTIYF; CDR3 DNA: TGTGCCAGCAGTCCCACAGGGGCTGGAAACACCATATATTTT
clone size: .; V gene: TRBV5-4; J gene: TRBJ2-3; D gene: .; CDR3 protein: CASSLRLTDTQYF; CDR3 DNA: TGTGCCAGCAGCTTAAGACTAACAGATACGCAGTATTTT
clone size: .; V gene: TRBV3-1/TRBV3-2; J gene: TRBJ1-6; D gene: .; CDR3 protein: CASSLDSSSYNSPLHF; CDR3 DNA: TGTGCCAGCAGTTTGGACAGCAGCTCCTATAATTCACCCCTCCACTTT
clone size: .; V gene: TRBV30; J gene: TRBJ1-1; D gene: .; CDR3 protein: CAWGVDRGIVEAFF; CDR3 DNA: TGTGCCTGGGGGGTTGACAGAGGAATCGTTGAAGCTTTCTTT
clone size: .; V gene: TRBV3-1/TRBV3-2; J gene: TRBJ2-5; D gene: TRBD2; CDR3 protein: CASSQIRGGAGVGETQYF; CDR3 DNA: TGTGCCAGCAGCCAAATCCGCGGGGGGGCCGGAGTCGGTGAGACCCAGTACTTC
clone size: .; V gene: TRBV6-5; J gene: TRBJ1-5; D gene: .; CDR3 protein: CASSSGGPQHF; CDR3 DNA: TGTGCCAGCAGCTCGGGGGGGCCCCAGCATTTT
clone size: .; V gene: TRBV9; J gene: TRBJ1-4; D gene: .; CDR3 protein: CASSSGRGDTKGVANEKLFF; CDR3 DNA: TGTGCCAGCAGCTCCGGTAGAGGGGATACCAAGGGGGTAGCTAATGAAAAACTGTTTTTT
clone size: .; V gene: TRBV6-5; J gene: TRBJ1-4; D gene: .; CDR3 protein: CASRRGVTNEKLFF; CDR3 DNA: TGTGCCAGCAGGAGAGGGGTAACTAATGAAAAACTGTTTTTT
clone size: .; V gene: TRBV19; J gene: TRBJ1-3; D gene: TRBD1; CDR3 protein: CASSISGTAGNTIYF; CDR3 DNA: TGTGCCAGTAGTATCTCCGGGACAGCAGGAAACACCATATATTTT
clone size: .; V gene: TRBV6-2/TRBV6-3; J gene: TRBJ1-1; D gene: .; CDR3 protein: CASSYHGAAEAFF; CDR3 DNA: TGTGCCAGCAGTTACCACGGGGCCGCTGAAGCTTTCTTT
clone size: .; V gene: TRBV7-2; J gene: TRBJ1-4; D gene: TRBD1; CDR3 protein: CASSTGQANEKLFF; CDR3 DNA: TGTGCCAGCAGCACGGGACAGGCTAATGAAAAACTGTTTTTT
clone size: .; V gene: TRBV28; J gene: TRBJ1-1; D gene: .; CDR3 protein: CASSLIGGGKAFF; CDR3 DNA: TGTGCCAGCAGTTTAATAGGCGGCGGAAAAGCTTTCTTT
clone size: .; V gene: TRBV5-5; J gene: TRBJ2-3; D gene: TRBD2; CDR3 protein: CASSLSLAGAGGYTQYF; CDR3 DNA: TGTGCCAGCAGCTTGTCCCTAGCGGGGGCGGGCGGCTATACGCAGTATTTT
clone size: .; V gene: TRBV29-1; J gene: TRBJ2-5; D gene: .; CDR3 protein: CSLRRTNQETQYF; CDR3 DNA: TGCAGCCTAAGGAGGACAAACCAAGAGACCCAGTACTTC
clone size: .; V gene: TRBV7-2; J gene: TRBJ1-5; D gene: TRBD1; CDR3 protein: CASSTTGTGHQPQHF; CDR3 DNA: TGTGCCAGCAGCACCACCGGGACAGGGCATCAGCCCCAGCATTTT
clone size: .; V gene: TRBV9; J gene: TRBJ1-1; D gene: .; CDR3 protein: CASSVGQTPMNTEAFF; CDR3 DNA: TGTGCCAGCAGCGTCGGCCAGACCCCAATGAACACTGAAGCTTTCTTT
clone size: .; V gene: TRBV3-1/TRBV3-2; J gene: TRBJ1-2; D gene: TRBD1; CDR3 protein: CASSQGTVLAGYTF; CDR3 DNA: TGTGCCAGCAGCCAGGGGACAGTGCTTGCTGGCTACACCTTC
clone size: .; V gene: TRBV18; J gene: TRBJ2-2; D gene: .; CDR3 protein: CASSPRVDRGLHTGELFF; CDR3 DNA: TGTGCCAGCTCACCACGGGTCGATCGGGGGCTTCATACCGGGGAGCTGTTTTTT